This T cell receptor beta chain appears in the sequencing data of a study of cytomegalovirus exposure and HLA in healthy donors. This CDR3 contains 15 residues. CDR1 is MNHEY, CDR2 SMNVEV, per germline (reference sequence). With 2 bases removed from V and 0 bases from J, the gap between germline ends came to 10 bases. PCR amplification relied on 60 Vbeta primers (plus 13 Jbeta primers). Original analysis: About 9.9 million shared chains were among roughly 81 million unique TCR beta chains counted in a later analysis. This table comes from immunoSEQ multiplex PCR, and its TCRdb copy is limited to in-frame clones, with some not included. The V and J calls and clone size are taken from that table; D and trimming were inferred from the DNA. Of approximately 100,000 clones detected, over 75% appear once; the ten largest clones hold roughly 2%.

The source of this sequence is a man younger than 35 in good health and CMV-seronegative. The chain is built from TRBV27 and TRBJ1-1, with D uncertain. Sequenced input: PBMCs. The CDR3 sequence: CASSLKRLMNTEAFF. In DNA, the CDR3 is TGTGCCAGCAGTTTAAAGAGGTTGATGAACACTGAAGCTTTCTTT.